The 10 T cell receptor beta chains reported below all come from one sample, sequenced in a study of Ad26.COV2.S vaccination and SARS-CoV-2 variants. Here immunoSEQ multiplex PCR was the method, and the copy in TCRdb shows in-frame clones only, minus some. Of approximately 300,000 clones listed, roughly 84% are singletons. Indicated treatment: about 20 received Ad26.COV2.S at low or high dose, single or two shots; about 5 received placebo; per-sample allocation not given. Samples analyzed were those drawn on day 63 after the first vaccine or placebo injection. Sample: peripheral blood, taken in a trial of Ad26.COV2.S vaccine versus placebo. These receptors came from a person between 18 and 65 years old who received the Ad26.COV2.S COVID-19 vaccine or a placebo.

In nucleotides, the CDR3 is TGTGCCAGCATCCAGTCGGGGGTCGGTGGCTACACCTTC. This translates into CASIQSGVGGYTF. The chain couples TRBV12-3 or TRBV12-4 to TRBJ1-2; D is perhaps TRBD1 (5 bases). V was shortened by 7 bases and J by 7 bases, with 16 bases between the two germline ends. This CDR3 spans 13 amino acids.

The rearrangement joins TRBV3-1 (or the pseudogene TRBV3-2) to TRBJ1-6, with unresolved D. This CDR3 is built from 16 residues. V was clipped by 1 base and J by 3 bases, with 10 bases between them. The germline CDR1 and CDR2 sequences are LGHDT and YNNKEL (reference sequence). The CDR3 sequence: CASSQVSRGYNSPLHF. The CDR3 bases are TGTGCCAGCAGCCAAGTATCCCGAGGCTATAATTCACCCCTCCACTTT.

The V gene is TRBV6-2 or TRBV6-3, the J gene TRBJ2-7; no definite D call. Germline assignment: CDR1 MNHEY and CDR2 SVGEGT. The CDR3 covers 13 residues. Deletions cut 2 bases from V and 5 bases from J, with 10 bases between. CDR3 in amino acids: CASSYLGFDEQYF. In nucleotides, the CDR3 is TGTGCCAGCAGTTACCTGGGATTCGACGAGCAGTACTTC.

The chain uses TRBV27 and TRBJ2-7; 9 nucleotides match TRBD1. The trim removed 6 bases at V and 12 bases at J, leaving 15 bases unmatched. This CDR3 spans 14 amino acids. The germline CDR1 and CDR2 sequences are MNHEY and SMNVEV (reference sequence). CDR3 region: CASRLEQGAFVLYF. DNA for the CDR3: TGTGCCAGCAGACTCGAACAGGGGGCCTTCGTTCTGTACTTC.

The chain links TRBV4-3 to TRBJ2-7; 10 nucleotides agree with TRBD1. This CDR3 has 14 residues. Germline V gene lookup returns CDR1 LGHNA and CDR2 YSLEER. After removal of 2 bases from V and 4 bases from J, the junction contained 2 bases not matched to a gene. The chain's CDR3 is CASSQRDRGYEQYF. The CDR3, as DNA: TGCGCCAGCAGCCAACGGGACAGGGGTTACGAGCAGTACTTC.

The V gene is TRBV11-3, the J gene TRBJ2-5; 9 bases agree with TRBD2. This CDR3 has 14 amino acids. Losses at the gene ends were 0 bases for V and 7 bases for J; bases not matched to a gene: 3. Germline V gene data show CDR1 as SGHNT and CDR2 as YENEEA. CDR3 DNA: TGTGCCAGCAGCTTAGATGGTAGCGGGGGGACCCAGTACTTC. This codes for CASSLDGSGGTQYF.

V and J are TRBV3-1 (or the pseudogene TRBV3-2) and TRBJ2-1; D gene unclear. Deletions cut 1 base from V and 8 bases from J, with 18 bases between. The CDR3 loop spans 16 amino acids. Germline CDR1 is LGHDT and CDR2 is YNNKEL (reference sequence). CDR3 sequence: CASSQGKLVGSDEQFF. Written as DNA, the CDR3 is TGTGCCAGCAGCCAAGGAAAGCTAGTCGGATCGGATGAGCAGTTCTTC.

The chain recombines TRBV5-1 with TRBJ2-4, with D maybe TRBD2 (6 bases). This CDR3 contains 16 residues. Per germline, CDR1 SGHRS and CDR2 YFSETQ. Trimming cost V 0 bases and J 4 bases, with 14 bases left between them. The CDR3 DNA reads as TGCGCCAGCAGCTTGGGTCAGGGTGGAGGGAAAAACATTCAGTACTTC. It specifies CASSLGQGGGKNIQYF.

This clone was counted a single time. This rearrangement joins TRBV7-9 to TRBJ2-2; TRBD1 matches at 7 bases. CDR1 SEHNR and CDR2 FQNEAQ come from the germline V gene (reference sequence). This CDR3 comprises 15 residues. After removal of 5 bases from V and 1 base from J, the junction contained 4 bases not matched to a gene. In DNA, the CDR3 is TGTGCCAGCAGCACGGGGACAGTGAACACCGGGGAGCTGTTTTTT. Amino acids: CASSTGTVNTGELFF. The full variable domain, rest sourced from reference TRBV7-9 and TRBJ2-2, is DTGVSQNPRHKITKRGQNVTFRCDPISEHNRLYWYRQTLGQGPEFLTYFQNEAQLEKSRLLSDRFSAERPKGSFSTLEIQRTEQGDSAMYLCASSTGTVNTGELFFGEGSRLTVL.

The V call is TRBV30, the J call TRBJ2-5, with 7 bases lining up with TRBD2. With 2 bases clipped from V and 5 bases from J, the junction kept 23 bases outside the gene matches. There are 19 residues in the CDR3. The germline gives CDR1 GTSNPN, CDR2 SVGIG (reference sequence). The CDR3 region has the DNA TGTGCCTGGAGTCGGAGGACGACGGGGTCGGGAGGCCAAGGTGAGACCCAGTACTTC. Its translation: CAWSRRTTGSGGQGETQYF.